A selection of T cell receptor beta chains follows, all from one sample in a study of a mutant IDH1 vaccine in newly diagnosed glioma. Here immunoSEQ multiplex PCR was the method, and the copy in TCRdb shows in-frame clones only, minus some. Of some 67,000 clones in the sample, around 80% were seen once. The sequencing here drew on peripheral blood mononuclear cells (PBMCs), taken from a glioma patient treated with radiotherapy, temozolomide or both. These receptors were obtained from a woman between 18 and 29 years old with glioma. Some clones in this sample may be carry-over from other donors' samples. CDR3s include the opening cysteine and the closing phenylalanine or tryptophan. Fields, in order: D gene, V gene, J gene, CDR3 protein. D genes are given only for firm matches.

-	TRBV6-5	TRBJ1-2	CASSLGSYGYTF
TRBD2	TRBV29-1	TRBJ2-5	CSVEGIAGATQYF
-	TRBV6-5	TRBJ1-1	CASLTLGSNAEAFF
TRBD1	TRBV5-4	TRBJ2-7	CASSGGRTGLVEQYF
TRBD1	TRBV19	TRBJ1-5	CASSEGRGQGQPQHF
TRBD1	TRBV7-9	TRBJ1-4	CASCRDSNEKLFF
-	TRBV6-5	TRBJ1-2	CASSYSGGLYGYTF
-	TRBV4-2	TRBJ2-7	CASSQVQLDGAPYEQYF
-	TRBV9	TRBJ2-3	CASSSRSIVTDTQYF
-	TRBV12-2	TRBJ1-1	CASRLAKEGAVTEAFF
TRBD2	TRBV9	TRBJ2-3	CASSREGSDTQYF
-	TRBV4-1	TRBJ1-1	CASSLGEEAFF
-	TRBV6-5	TRBJ2-7	CASSYIPYSYEQYF
-	TRBV27	TRBJ2-7	CASSPWGRGEQYF
TRBD1	TRBV9	TRBJ2-4	CASSGGDRGQNIQYF
-	TRBV11-3	TRBJ1-1	CASSFQGSAAFF
-	TRBV7-9	TRBJ2-7	CASSLGREQYF
-	TRBV19	TRBJ2-1	CASSIGTNNEQFF
TRBD1	TRBV7-2	TRBJ1-6	CASSWKTGAGSPLHF
-	TRBV6-1	TRBJ1-2	CASSEIIPGRYGYTF
-	TRBV7-2	TRBJ2-5	CASSLGGGLDGETQYF
TRBD1	TRBV6-4	TRBJ1-2	CASRAQTGSGGYTF
-	TRBV11-2	TRBJ1-2	CASRSPGREYGYTF
TRBD2	TRBV19	TRBJ2-7	CASSIGTSGMISYEQYF
-	TRBV5-8	TRBJ2-7	CASNDGGTQTREQYF
-	TRBV9	TRBJ2-7	CASSVATTGTEQYF
-	TRBV5-1	TRBJ1-1	CASSLEGGTWTEAFF
-	TRBV23-1	TRBJ2-1	CASTQLARERGSYNEQFF
TRBD1	TRBV9	TRBJ2-7	CASSVSTGISYEQYF
TRBD1	TRBV4-2	TRBJ1-1	CASSEGQLNTEAFF
-	TRBV6-5	TRBJ2-1	CASSPYLENEQFF
TRBD1	TRBV6-5	TRBJ1-2	CASSSTGALGYTF
-	TRBV20-1	TRBJ1-2	CSAMDSLNTF
-	TRBV5-6	TRBJ2-1	CASSPKGTEQFF
-	TRBV29-1	TRBJ1-3	CSVDRGMAGNTIYF
-	TRBV29-1	TRBJ2-7	CSVAPQDGSSYEQYF
-	TRBV18	TRBJ2-2	CASFPGLDTGELFF
-	TRBV6-5	TRBJ2-7	CASSLDGYEQYF
-	TRBV6-5	TRBJ2-7	CASSYSGFEQYF
-	TRBV19	TRBJ2-2	CASSIQGGRGSDGELFF
TRBD2	TRBV4-2	TRBJ2-5	CASSQDLASGLQETQYF
-	TRBV4-1	TRBJ1-1	CASSQVAGSNTEAFF
-	TRBV29-1	TRBJ1-2	CSVEAGPNSVYYGYTF
-	TRBV7-9	TRBJ1-2	CASSIGQPSVGYGYTF
-	TRBV29-1	TRBJ1-2	CSVDPPGGALRGYTF
-	TRBV10-2	TRBJ2-7	CASSLGSGSQEQYF
TRBD1	TRBV11-3	TRBJ1-1	CASSYDRATEAFF
-	TRBV19	TRBJ2-7	CASSMGSSYEQYF
TRBD1	TRBV15	TRBJ1-2	CATSRGQGAVYGYTF
-	TRBV25-1	TRBJ1-2	CASSPRGVMGYGYTF
-	TRBV7-9	TRBJ1-3	CASSSRTSGNTIYF
TRBD1	TRBV6-1	TRBJ1-2	CASSGGQGSYGYTF
-	TRBV6-4	TRBJ1-1	CASSDSGTPGGAFF
TRBD2	TRBV7-9	TRBJ2-1	CASSFPKLAGESFGNEQFF